This T cell receptor (beta chain) was documented in a study of shared clonotypes between healthy human individuals. The naive CD8 subset, CD45RO-negative cells positively selected for CCR7, excluded terminally differentiated effector memory CD45RA+ cells. The CDR3 loop spans 16 amino acids. The germline V gene has CDR1 SGDLS and CDR2 YYNGEE. The V and J ends lost 4 bases and 6 bases respectively, with 23 bases between them. Comment on this clone: Antigen: not known.

Study-level results: The expectation was that sequencing depth would affect clonotype sharing among donors. Inspection by rarefaction showed sorted-subset sequencing to be incomplete despite large depth.

Assay used: immunoSEQ multiplex PCR; TCRdb lists only in-frame clones, some missing. The data contain 1.5 million to 2.5 million clones, approximately 94% of them singletons. The chain couples TRBV9 to TRBJ2-7; TRBD2 is a possible D gene (8 bases). The sample consisted of naive CD8+ T cells sorted from blood. This receptor was obtained from a man younger than 30 in good health. The CDR3 coding sequence is TGTGCCAGCAGCCCACCCACGGGAGGGGGCCTGGGCGAGCAGTACTTC. It encodes CASSPPTGGGLGEQYF. Together with reference TRBV9 and TRBJ2-7, the CDR3 gives the full variable domain: DSGVTQTPKHLITATGQRVTLRCSPRSGDLSVYWYQQSLDQGLQFLIQYYNGEERAKGNILERFSAQQFPDLHSELNLSSLELGDSALYFCASSPPTGGGLGEQYFGPGTRLTVT.